These 25 T cell receptor beta chains came from one sample sequenced in a study of T cell responses to AZD1222 COVID-19 vaccine. Method: immunoSEQ multiplex PCR; TCRdb's copy keeps in-frame clones and lacks some. The table has 75,000 to 95,000 clones, around 88% seen once. Sequenced here: peripheral blood, sampled 28 days after the second dose of the MenACWY control vaccine. The receptors derive from an adult who received the MenACWY meningococcal vaccine as a control.

The chain uses TRBV19 and TRBJ1-4, with D uncertain. This CDR3 region has 14 residues. The V end lost 3 bases, the J end lost 7 bases, and 12 bases lay between the germline ends. Germline CDR1 and CDR2: LNHDA and SQIVND (reference sequence). In DNA form, the CDR3 reads TGTGCCAGTAGTATTACTGGGATAGGTGAAAAACTGTTTTTT. As protein: CASSITGIGEKLFF. Full variable domain (outside the CDR3, taken from reference TRBV19 and TRBJ1-4): DGGITQSPKYLFRKEGQNVTLSCEQNLNHDAMYWYRQDPGQGLRLIYYSQIVNDFQKGDIAEGYSVSREKKESFPLTVTSAQKNPTAFYLCASSITGIGEKLFFGSGTQLSVL.

CDR3 amino acids: CASSPGDRETTEAFF. CDR3 sequence (DNA): TGTGCCAGCTCACCGGGTGACAGGGAGACGACTGAAGCTTTCTTT. The chain carries TRBV18 and TRBJ1-1; TRBD1 aligns across 7 bases. The V gene's germline CDR1 is KGHSH and CDR2 LQKENI. The CDR3 consists of 15 residues. Losses at the gene ends were 3 bases for V and 5 bases for J; bases not matched to a gene: 9.

The V gene is TRBV9, the J gene TRBJ1-3; D not certain. The CDR3 contains 16 residues. Germline V gene sequence: CDR1 SGDLS, CDR2 YYNGEE. Trimming cost V 3 bases and J 0 bases, with 13 bases left between them. CDR3 protein: CASSGEGLSSGNTIYF. The CDR3 DNA is TGTGCCAGCAGCGGGGAGGGTCTAAGCTCTGGAAACACCATATATTTT.

V and J are TRBV5-6 and TRBJ2-3; D ambiguous. Trimming left V 1 base short and J 3 bases short, with 9 bases between. Per germline, CDR1 SGHDT and CDR2 YYEEEE. This CDR3 contains 14 residues. DNA of the CDR3: TGTGCCAGCAGCTTGTCTGGAAGGACAGATACGCAGTATTTT. As protein: CASSLSGRTDTQYF.

Details on this clone: A junction boundary mismatches the germline segment, possibly from a read error. This chain joins TRBV2 and TRBJ1-4, with 9 bases that match TRBD1. Germline CDR1 and CDR2: SNHLY and FYNNEI. This CDR3 has 13 residues. CDR3 in amino acids: CASSEQVDRGPLF. The CDR3 nucleotides are TGTGCCAGCAGTGAACAAGTGGACAGGGGTCCCCTTTTT.

This sequence joins TRBV29-1 and TRBJ1-3; D is undetermined. The CDR3 is 13 amino acids. Trimming cost V 4 bases and J 4 bases, with 11 bases left between them. Germline V gives CDR1 SQVTM, CDR2 ANQGSEA. In nucleotides, the CDR3 is TGCAGCGTTGTGGCGGGCTCGGGAAACACCATATATTTT. It yields the protein CSVVAGSGNTIYF. Complete variable domain (other parts from reference TRBV29-1 and TRBJ1-3): SAVISQKPSRDICQRGTSLTIQCQVDSQVTMMFWYRQQPGQSLTLIATANQGSEATYESGFVIDKFPISRPNLTFSTLTVSNMSPEDSSIYLCSVVAGSGNTIYFGEGSWLTVV.

CDR3 in amino acids: CASSFRLAGSQETQYF. In DNA form, the CDR3 reads TGTGCCAGCAGCTTTAGACTAGCGGGGTCTCAAGAGACCCAGTACTTC. The J gene is TRBJ2-5, the V gene TRBV13; 11 bases fit TRBD2. The length of the CDR3 is 16 residues. V shed 3 bases, J shed 2 bases, and the junction held 5 bases outside the gene matches. Germline CDR1 and CDR2: PRHDT and FYEKMQ (reference sequence).

This rearrangement joins TRBV7-2 to TRBJ2-1; D call uncertain. CDR1 is SGHTA, CDR2 FQGNSA, per germline. This CDR3 is 15 amino acids long. V dropped 1 base and J dropped 4 bases, with 11 bases sitting between them. The CDR3 DNA reads as TGTGCCAGCAGCTTAGATCGGACCCTTTACAATGAGCAGTTCTTC. This translates into CASSLDRTLYNEQFF.

The CDR3 protein is CASSFIGQGQETQYF. CDR3 DNA: TGTGCCAGCAGCTTCATCGGACAGGGGCAAGAGACCCAGTACTTC. The genes are TRBV7-6 and TRBJ2-5; 9 bases agree with TRBD1. This CDR3 has 15 residues. The trim removed 3 bases at V and 2 bases at J, leaving 4 bases unmatched. Germline loops: CDR1 SGHVS, CDR2 FNYEAQ.

This sequence joins TRBV6-2 or TRBV6-3 and TRBJ2-3; no definite D call. CDR1 and CDR2 from the germline V gene are MNHEY and SVGEGT. The CDR3 has 16 amino acids. The V end was cut by 3 bases, the J end by 3 bases, with 16 bases between. The CDR3 DNA follows: TGTGCCAGCAGTTATTCGGAAACTCAAGGGACAGATACGCAGTATTTT. Residues: CASSYSETQGTDTQYF.

The gene calls are TRBV7-8 and TRBJ2-1; 9 nucleotides line up with TRBD2. CDR3 length: 14 amino acids. V lost 5 bases and J lost 9; bases outside the gene matches: 8. Germline V gives CDR1 SGHVS, CDR2 FQNEAQ. The CDR3, as DNA: TGTGCCAGCAGCACGGCTAGCGGGGATACTGAGCAGTTCTTC. This encodes CASSTASGDTEQFF.

The chain recombines TRBV5-1 with TRBJ1-4; no firm D call. Deletions cut 3 bases from V and 5 bases from J, with 11 bases between. Germline lookup yields CDR1 SGHRS and CDR2 YFSETQ. CDR3 size: 14 residues. The CDR3 protein is CASSSALTNEKLFF. CDR3 coding DNA: TGCGCCAGCAGCTCCGCCTTGACCAATGAAAAACTGTTTTTT.

This clone appeared a single time. CDR3 sequence: CASSDRGSSTEAFF. For the CDR3, the DNA is TGTGCCAGCAGTGATCGGGGGTCGAGTACTGAAGCTTTCTTT. The V and J genes are TRBV6-1 and TRBJ1-1; the D gene is possibly TRBD1 (5 bases). In germline, CDR1 is MNHNS, CDR2 SASEGT. Trimming pared 3 bases from V and 5 bases from J, leaving 13 bases between. This CDR3 region has 14 residues.

The gene calls are TRBV5-1 and TRBJ2-7, with TRBD1 matching over 10 bases. The CDR3 is made up of 15 amino acids. Germline V gene lookup returns CDR1 SGHRS and CDR2 YFSETQ. J lost 5 bases, V lost 4 bases, and 9 bases had no gene match. In nucleotides, the CDR3 is TGCGCCAGCAGCCTAATGCCGGGACAGGGGAACGAGCAGTACTTC. It is translated as CASSLMPGQGNEQYF. The full variable domain, rest sourced from reference TRBV5-1 and TRBJ2-7, is KAGVTQTPRYLIKTRGQQVTLSCSPISGHRSVSWYQQTPGQGLQFLFEYFSETQRNKGNFPGRFSGRQFSNSRSEMNVSTLELGDSALYLCASSLMPGQGNEQYFGPGTRLTVT.

The chain couples TRBV19 to TRBJ1-2, with 8 bases identical to TRBD1. The CDR3 contains 15 residues. Losses at the gene ends were 4 bases for V and 4 bases for J; bases not matched to a gene: 8. Germline CDR1 reads LNHDA; CDR2 reads SQIVND (reference sequence). Here the CDR3 reads CASSTPDRVGYGYTF. DNA of the CDR3: TGTGCCAGTAGTACCCCGGACAGGGTCGGCTATGGCTACACCTTC.

This sequence joins TRBV9 and TRBJ1-6; 7 positions agree with TRBD1. The germline V gene has CDR1 SGDLS and CDR2 YYNGEE. V lost 5 bases, J lost 10 bases, and 3 bases stayed unmatched. CDR3 length: 12 residues. CDR3 protein: CASSTQGSPLHF. CDR3 DNA: TGTGCCAGCAGTACACAGGGGTCACCCCTCCACTTT.

V and J are TRBV6-5 and TRBJ2-1; D possibly uses TRBD1 or TRBD2 (5 bases each). Germline V gene sequence: CDR1 MNHEY, CDR2 SVGAGI. This CDR3 spans 16 amino acids. V was pared by 4 bases and J by 0 bases, with 13 bases between. This chain's CDR3 is CASSWEFGASYNEQFF. The CDR3 DNA reads as TGTGCCAGCAGTTGGGAGTTCGGGGCCTCCTACAATGAGCAGTTCTTC.

This chain uses TRBV5-1 with TRBJ2-2; TRBD2 agrees at 11 bases. Germline values: CDR1 SGHRS, CDR2 YFSETQ. The CDR3 contains 16 residues. V gave up 0 bases and J gave up 10 bases; unmatched junction bases: 8. Here the CDR3 DNA reads TGCGCCAGCAGCTTGGCTCTAGCGGGGGGATTTATGGAGCTGTTTTTT. It codes for CASSLALAGGFMELFF.

DNA for the CDR3: TGTGCCTGGAGTCCAATGACCACTGAAGCTTTCTTT. It is translated as CAWSPMTTEAFF. V gene TRBV30 combines with J gene TRBJ1-1; no definite D call. Germline values: CDR1 GTSNPN, CDR2 SVGIG (reference sequence). The CDR3 extends over 12 amino acids. Trimming left V 2 bases short and J 4 bases short, with 8 bases between.

This clone was observed many times. This chain joins TRBV28 and TRBJ2-5; either TRBD1 or TRBD2 may supply D (6 bases each). Deletions cut 3 bases from V and 0 bases from J, with 26 bases between. This CDR3 is built from 20 residues. The germline V gene has CDR1 MDHEN and CDR2 SYDVKM. This chain's CDR3 is CASSFAGSGTPSSYQETQYF. The CDR3 DNA is TGTGCCAGCAGTTTTGCGGGATCGGGGACACCCTCTTCTTACCAAGAGACCCAGTACTTC.

This rearrangement joins TRBV29-1 to TRBJ1-2; TRBD1 might be the D (6 bases). The V gene lost 0 bases and the J gene lost 2 bases, with 25 bases spanning the gap. The germline gives CDR1 SQVTM, CDR2 ANQGSEA. The CDR3 loop spans 19 amino acids. CDR3 region: CSVEDSRGRGMGMNYGYTF. For the CDR3, the DNA is TGCAGCGTTGAAGATTCCCGCGGCAGGGGTATGGGGATGAACTATGGCTACACCTTC.

The J gene is TRBJ2-5, the V gene TRBV7-9; 11 bases line up with TRBD1. This CDR3 contains 16 residues. The trim removed 5 bases at V and 1 base at J, leaving 6 bases unmatched. The germline V gene has CDR1 SEHNR and CDR2 FQNEAQ (reference sequence). CDR3 coding DNA: TGTGCCAGCAGCGCCGGACAGGGGGCGCGCCAAGAGACCCAGTACTTC. Amino acids: CASSAGQGARQETQYF.

J is TRBJ2-5 and V is TRBV9; TRBD1 is a possible D gene (6 bases). The CDR3 totals 14 residues. In germline, CDR1 is SGDLS, CDR2 YYNGEE. Trimming left V 0 bases short and J 3 bases short, with 9 bases between. The CDR3 DNA reads as TGTGCCAGCAGCGTAGCGACAGGTGAAGAGACCCAGTACTTC. Its translation: CASSVATGEETQYF.

The rearrangement joins TRBV5-1 to TRBJ1-1; D is possibly TRBD1 (6 bases). The CDR3 is 11 residues long. The V gene's germline CDR1 is SGHRS and CDR2 YFSETQ. The ends were cut back, 4 bases at V and 8 bases at J, with 9 bases in the middle. CDR3 amino acids: CASSTGTEAFF. The CDR3 region has the DNA TGCGCCAGCAGCACAGGGACAGAAGCTTTCTTT.

The chain links TRBV3-1 (or the pseudogene TRBV3-2) to TRBJ2-5; D not resolved. The germline gives CDR1 LGHDT, CDR2 YNNKEL (reference sequence). This CDR3 has 14 residues. Trimming removed 3 bases from V and 5 bases from J, with 13 bases in between. The CDR3 reads CASSHDLGGETQYF. The CDR3 nucleotides are TGTGCCAGCAGCCACGACCTTGGTGGGGAGACCCAGTACTTC.